The 32 T cell receptor beta chains listed next were all sequenced from one sample in a study of blood T cell repertoires in COVID-19. Assay used: immunoSEQ multiplex PCR; TCRdb lists only in-frame clones, some missing. The data show around 200,000 clones, around 85% seen once. Sequencing was carried out using peripheral blood. These TCRs come from a man in his 70s with active or convalescent COVID-19.

This chain joins TRBV2 and TRBJ1-2, with TRBD1 identical over 8 bases. Germline V lookup: CDR1 SNHLY, CDR2 FYNNEI. The V segment lost 10 bases and the J segment 8 bases; nucleotides outside the gene matches: 15. The CDR3 extends over 14 amino acids. CDR3 sequence: CATRDRTTIRGYTF. DNA of the CDR3: TGTGCCACCCGGGACAGGACCACTATTAGGGGCTACACCTTC.

In DNA, the CDR3 is TGTGCCAGCAGGCGGAACTATGGCTACACCTTC. As protein: CASRRNYGYTF. J is TRBJ1-2 and V is TRBV6-5; D gene uncertain. The germline V gene encodes CDR1 MNHEY and CDR2 SVGAGI. The V and J ends lost 6 bases and 2 bases respectively, with 4 bases between them. CDR3 length: 11 amino acids.

The chain is built from TRBV6-1 and TRBJ2-7; TRBD2 matches 8 bases. With 1 base clipped from V and 6 bases from J, the junction kept 8 bases outside the gene matches. The CDR3 consists of 15 residues. The germline V gene encodes CDR1 MNHNS and CDR2 SASEGT. As DNA, the CDR3 is TGTGCCAGCAGTGAAGGGGGCGGGAGGAAGGGCGAGCAGTACTTC. This translates into CASSEGGGRKGEQYF.

This rearrangement joins TRBV18 to TRBJ1-3; maybe TRBD1 (5 bases). Trimming removed 5 bases at V and 2 bases at J, with 13 bases between. The length of the CDR3 is 15 residues. Germline V gene data show CDR1 as KGHSH and CDR2 as LQKENI. The CDR3 nucleotides are TGTGCCAGCTCATTGACAGCCGAGCCTGGAAACACCATATATTTT. Translating gives CASSLTAEPGNTIYF. The full variable domain, rest sourced from reference TRBV18 and TRBJ1-3, is NAGVMQNPRHLVRRRGQEARLRCSPMKGHSHVYWYRQLPEEGLKFMVYLQKENIIDESGMPKERFSAEFPKEGPSILRIQQVVRGDSAAYFCASSLTAEPGNTIYFGEGSWLTVV.

V is TRBV19 and J is TRBJ2-5, with TRBD2 matching over 8 bases. This CDR3 has 15 residues. Germline assignment: CDR1 LNHDA and CDR2 SQIVND (reference sequence). Germline trimming cut 3 bases from V and 5 bases from J; bases unmatched to any gene: 8. Here the CDR3 reads CASSIGGALGETQYF. The CDR3 coding sequence is TGTGCCAGTAGTATCGGGGGGGCCTTGGGGGAGACCCAGTACTTC.

This chain connects TRBV11-3 to TRBJ1-2; a possible D gene is TRBD1 (5 bases). Germline-derived CDR1 and CDR2 are SGHNT and YENEEA. Trimming took 1 base from V and 2 from J, leaving 8 bases between them. This CDR3 has 14 amino acids. CDR3 sequence reads: CASSLAPGNYGYTF. CDR3 DNA sequence: TGTGCCAGCAGCTTAGCCCCAGGGAACTATGGCTACACCTTC.

The chain carries TRBV5-1 and TRBJ2-7, with TRBD2 identical over 7 bases. Germline V gene data show CDR1 as SGHRS and CDR2 as YFSETQ. The ends lost 3 bases at V and 6 bases at J; junction bases unmatched: 3. This CDR3 region has 12 residues. The chain's CDR3 is CASSSSGVEQYF. CDR3 in DNA: TGCGCCAGCAGCTCAAGCGGGGTCGAGCAGTACTTC.

The V and J genes are TRBV21-1 and TRBJ1-3; TRBD1 is taken as the D call from the table, unchecked against the DNA. TRBV21-1 is annotated as a pseudogene. The CDR3 contains 15 residues. CDR3 bases: TGTGCCAGCAATCCAGGGCCAGCTGAAGGAAACACCATATATTTT. Translation gives CASNPGPAEGNTIYF.

The V gene is TRBV3-1 (or the pseudogene TRBV3-2), the J gene TRBJ2-5, with 8 bases that match TRBD2. CDR1 is LGHDT and CDR2 is YNNKEL in the germline V gene (reference sequence). The CDR3 spans 14 residues. The trim removed 4 bases at V and 4 bases at J, leaving 5 bases unmatched. CDR3 region: CASSRSGGGETQYF. In nucleotides, the CDR3 is TGTGCCAGCAGCCGGAGCGGGGGCGGAGAGACCCAGTACTTC.

This rearrangement joins TRBV7-2 to TRBJ1-5; tentative D call: TRBD1 (5 bases). The V gene lost 3 bases and the J gene lost 3 bases, with 12 bases spanning the gap. Germline CDR1 is SGHTA and CDR2 is FQGNSA. This CDR3 spans 15 amino acids. The CDR3 DNA sequence: TGTGCCAGCAGCTTTAACCCAGGGTACAATCAGCCCCAGCATTTT. Translation: CASSFNPGYNQPQHF.

V and J are TRBV6-5 and TRBJ1-2; TRBD1 agrees at 9 bases. Germline trimming cut 5 bases from V and 7 bases from J; bases unmatched to any gene: 8. The CDR3 contains 14 residues. Germline CDR1 and CDR2: MNHEY and SVGAGI. The CDR3: CASSPGTGPLGYTF. The CDR3 DNA follows: TGTGCCAGCAGTCCCGGGACAGGGCCTCTTGGCTACACCTTC.

This clone was found once. The chain employs TRBV7-8 and TRBJ1-2; a possible D gene is TRBD1 (5 bases). The V gene's germline CDR1 is SGHVS and CDR2 FQNEAQ. V shed 1 base and J shed 7 bases, with 13 bases lying between them. The CDR3 extends over 14 amino acids. Written as DNA, the CDR3 is TGTGCCAGCAGCTTAGTGGGGGGAGAGAGTGGCTACACCTTC. This codes for CASSLVGGESGYTF.

The V call is TRBV6-6, the J call TRBJ2-2; 14 bases align to TRBD2. The CDR3 consists of 14 residues. V dropped 6 bases and J dropped 9; count of bases not matched to a gene: 3. Germline V gene data show CDR1 as MNHNY and CDR2 as SVGAGI (reference sequence). The CDR3 region has the DNA TGTGCCAGCAGGGGGACTAGCGGGGGCCGGGAGCTGTTTTTT. Translation: CASRGTSGGRELFF.

The chain combines TRBV6-5 with TRBJ1-5, with D uncertain. With 5 bases removed from V and 2 bases from J, the gap between germline ends came to 13 bases. The V gene's germline CDR1 is MNHEY and CDR2 SVGAGI. This CDR3 spans 15 amino acids. The CDR3 DNA reads as TGTGCCAGCAGTACTCAAGGAGAAGGCAATCAGCCCCAGCATTTT. Protein: CASSTQGEGNQPQHF.

CDR3 nucleotides: TGTGCCAGCAGCGTAGAAAGCGGGAGGGCCGAAAATACGCAGTATTTT. It encodes CASSVESGRAENTQYF. This chain connects TRBV9 to TRBJ2-3; 10 bases are a match to TRBD2. CDR1 is SGDLS, CDR2 YYNGEE, per germline. Losses at the gene ends were 0 bases for V and 7 bases for J; bases not matched to a gene: 8. The CDR3 is 16 amino acids.

The gene calls are TRBV7-9 and TRBJ1-2; 10 bases match TRBD1. V was pared by 7 bases and J by 5 bases, with 7 bases of the junction left unmatched. CDR3 length: 14 residues. Germline CDR1 is SEHNR and CDR2 is FQNEAQ (reference sequence). The CDR3 sequence is CASTPDRGGYGYTF. In DNA form, the CDR3 reads TGTGCCAGCACCCCGGACAGGGGGGGATATGGCTACACCTTC. Filled out from reference TRBV7-9 and TRBJ1-2, the complete variable domain reads DTGVSQNPRHKITKRGQNVTFRCDPISEHNRLYWYRQTLGQGPEFLTYFQNEAQLEKSRLLSDRFSAERPKGSFSTLEIQRTEQGDSAMYLCASTPDRGGYGYTFGSGTRLTVV.

The V call is TRBV27, the J call TRBJ2-1, with D tentatively TRBD2 (6 bases). V lost 3 bases, J lost 0 bases, and 9 bases lay in between. This CDR3 spans 15 amino acids. In germline, CDR1 is MNHEY, CDR2 SMNVEV (reference sequence). The CDR3 spells CASSFSGNSYNEQFF. DNA for the CDR3: TGTGCCAGCAGTTTTAGCGGAAACTCCTACAATGAGCAGTTCTTC.

The gene calls are TRBV11-2 and TRBJ2-7; D is unresolved. CDR1 SGHAT and CDR2 FQNNGV come from the germline V gene. V was shortened by 5 bases and J by 6 bases, with 14 bases between the two germline ends. This CDR3 has 13 amino acids. Here the CDR3 reads CASSLGLGIEQYF. DNA for the CDR3: TGTGCCAGCAGCCTCGGGTTGGGTATCGAGCAGTACTTC.

The genes are TRBV29-1 and TRBJ2-1; D remains unclear. With 0 bases removed from V and 10 bases from J, the gap between germline ends came to 10 bases. This CDR3 has 12 amino acids. Germline assignment: CDR1 SQVTM and CDR2 ANQGSEA. The CDR3 DNA is TGCAGCGTTGAAGAGTTCTCGCTAGAGCAGTTCTTC. Amino acid sequence: CSVEEFSLEQFF.

The J gene is TRBJ1-4, the V gene TRBV4-1; 8 bases are shared with TRBD1. V shed 0 bases, J shed 8 bases, and the junction held 8 bases outside the gene matches. The CDR3 is 16 amino acids. Germline V gene lookup returns CDR1 MGHRA and CDR2 YSYEKL. The CDR3 coding sequence is TGCGCCAGCAGCCAAGAAGGTCAGGGGGCGCGGGAAAAACTGTTTTTT. Translation gives CASSQEGQGAREKLFF.

The chain carries TRBV5-1 and TRBJ1-6; D ambiguous. The CDR3 runs to 16 residues. V was cut by 0 bases and J by 6 bases, with 13 bases left in between. Germline lookup yields CDR1 SGHRS and CDR2 YFSETQ. The CDR3 loop is CASSLVVGSGNSPLHF. DNA of the CDR3: TGCGCCAGCAGCTTGGTAGTAGGGAGCGGTAATTCACCCCTCCACTTT.

The chain couples TRBV7-9 to TRBJ2-7; 9 bases are shared with TRBD2. The CDR3 covers 16 residues. From germline, CDR1 is SEHNR and CDR2 FQNEAQ (reference sequence). The V segment lost 2 bases and the J segment 2 bases; nucleotides outside the gene matches: 7. CDR3: CASSLSPQRGAYEQYF. CDR3 DNA sequence: TGTGCCAGCAGCTTATCCCCTCAGCGGGGGGCCTACGAGCAGTACTTC.

The rearrangement links TRBV27 to TRBJ2-1; tentatively, D is TRBD2 (6 bases). Germline values: CDR1 MNHEY, CDR2 SMNVEV (reference sequence). The V gene lost 7 bases and the J gene lost 2 bases, with 30 bases spanning the gap. This CDR3 comprises 20 residues. The CDR3 loop reads CASTQGGNRIQTQAYNEQFF. For the CDR3, the DNA is TGTGCCAGCACCCAGGGAGGAAATCGCATCCAAACCCAGGCCTACAATGAGCAGTTCTTC.

This chain connects TRBV28 to TRBJ1-5, with a possible D match to TRBD1 (6 bases). The germline V gene encodes CDR1 MDHEN and CDR2 SYDVKM. The CDR3 contains 14 residues. Between the trimmed V and J ends, which lost 2 bases and 4 bases, there was a span of 9 bases. CDR3 bases: TGTGCCAGCAGTTTAATCAGGGGAAATCAGCCCCAGCATTTT. Its translation: CASSLIRGNQPQHF.

This chain's CDR3 is CASSPFDDSYGYTF. The CDR3 DNA follows: TGTGCCAGCAGCCCGTTCGATGACTCCTATGGCTACACCTTC. The J gene is TRBJ1-2, the V gene TRBV5-5; no clear D. The germline V and J ends were trimmed by 4 bases and 4 bases, with 14 bases remaining between them. CDR3 length equals 14 residues. Germline V gene sequence: CDR1 SGHKS, CDR2 YYEKEE (reference sequence).

The rearrangement joins TRBV24-1 to TRBJ2-7, with D hard to call. V shed 4 bases and J shed 2 bases, with 11 bases lying between them. The CDR3 covers 14 residues. Germline CDR1 KGHDR, CDR2 SFDVKD. CDR3 bases: TGTGCCACCAGTGAGTCGAGGTCAGCCTACGAGCAGTACTTC. This sequence encodes CATSESRSAYEQYF.

CDR3: CASASGGTYNEQFF. The CDR3 DNA is TGTGCCAGCGCCTCGGGGGGAACCTACAATGAGCAGTTCTTC. J is TRBJ2-1 and V is TRBV27, with 7 bases identical to TRBD2. This CDR3 spans 14 amino acids. Germline V CDR1 and CDR2: MNHEY, SMNVEV (reference sequence). The ends lost 8 bases at V and 2 bases at J; junction bases unmatched: 6.

The V and J genes are TRBV4-3 and TRBJ2-5; 9 nucleotides match TRBD2. The V and J ends lost 4 bases and 7 bases, in that order; junction bases with no gene match: 4. The germline V gene has CDR1 LGHNA and CDR2 YSLEER. The CDR3 extends over 13 amino acids. In DNA, the CDR3 is TGCGCCAGCAGCCCTTCACTAGCGGGGACCCAGTACTTC. Protein: CASSPSLAGTQYF.

The chain carries TRBV10-3 and TRBJ1-2; D is possibly TRBD1 (5 bases). The CDR3 extends over 15 amino acids. Germline V CDR1 and CDR2: ENHRY, SYGVKD. Trimming took 2 bases from V and 4 from J, leaving 14 bases between them. This CDR3 is CAISEAPTGSYGYTF. DNA of the CDR3: TGTGCCATCAGTGAGGCCCCCACAGGAAGCTATGGCTACACCTTC.

This clone has a single count. The chain carries TRBV6-2 or TRBV6-3 and TRBJ1-1, with D maybe TRBD1 (5 bases). The CDR3 spans 16 residues. Trimming stripped 5 bases from V and 8 bases from J, with 24 bases between. Looked up from germline, CDR1 is MNHEY and CDR2 is SVGEGT. CDR3: CASSDPGVLEAGEAFF. CDR3 in DNA: TGTGCCAGCAGTGACCCGGGGGTCCTGGAGGCAGGCGAAGCTTTCTTT.

The chain combines TRBV6-5 with TRBJ1-2; a weak D match, TRBD1 (6 bases). This CDR3 contains 13 residues. Germline CDR1 and CDR2: MNHEY and SVGAGI. Trimming shortened V by 10 bases and J by 4 bases, and 16 bases separated the two germline ends. The DNA of the CDR3 is TGTGCCACCTTACTCCCGGACAGCTATGGCTACACCTTC. It codes for CATLLPDSYGYTF.

This clone was counted once. The chain joins TRBV11-2 to TRBJ2-3, with 8 bases lining up with TRBD1. V shed 5 bases, J shed 3 bases, and the junction held 4 bases outside the gene matches. This CDR3 comprises 14 residues. The V gene's germline CDR1 is SGHAT and CDR2 FQNNGV. The CDR3 region is CASSHWTGTDTQYF. In DNA form, the CDR3 reads TGTGCCAGCAGCCATTGGACAGGGACAGATACGCAGTATTTT.